A single sample gave rise to the 16 T cell receptor beta chains below, sequenced in a study of tumor-infiltrating lymphocytes in primary liver carcinoma. Co-extraction of RNA and DNA was performed on about 19-30 mg of unsorted bulk tissue. TCR beta cDNA was prepared out of roughly 0.5 ug total RNA by means of a constant-region primer. Slightly modified ARM-PCR, run as three nested multiplex PCR rounds, produced the TCR beta libraries. Rounds one and two of PCR, each of around 9 cycles, were primed with TRBV1-TRBV30 forward primers and a C-beta reverse primer. MiXCR, applied by TCRdb to the multiplex PCR reads, yields one record per CDR3 protein. The sample consists of almost 55,000 distinct CDR3 sequences, about 70% of them appearing once. Specimen: liver tumor tissue from sampling region 2. Sample subset: tumor region T2, inferior pole. These receptors were taken from a middle-aged man with primary liver carcinoma and hepatitis B virus infection.

This clonotype was found once. This rearrangement joins TRBV5-5 to TRBJ1-1, with D unclear. Germline lookup yields CDR1 SGHKS and CDR2 YYEKEE (reference sequence). This CDR3 has 14 amino acids. V shed 8 bases and J shed 2 bases, with 16 bases lying between them. CDR3 DNA: TGTGCCAGTTGCTTACAAGATAGAAACACTGAAGCTTTCTTT. Residues: CASCLQDRNTEAFF.

As to this clonotype: The conserved closing phenylalanine or tryptophan is absent in this CDR3, likely reflecting a read error. The chain is built from TRBV11-2 and TRBJ2-7; D gene ambiguous. This CDR3 comprises 14 residues. The V end lost 2 bases, the J end lost 6 bases, and 14 bases lay between the germline ends. Germline V gene data show CDR1 as SGHAT and CDR2 as FQNNGV. The CDR3 loop is CASSLTDGACEQYL. CDR3 nucleotide sequence: TGTGCCAGCAGCTTAACAGACGGAGCCTGCGAGCAGTACTTA.

In regard to this clonotype: This sequence may be a read error, since a much larger clone differs from it by one base. The chain couples TRBV28 to TRBJ1-6; D uncertain. The CDR3 runs 18 residues. Germline V gene sequence: CDR1 MDHEN, CDR2 SYDVKM. The V and J ends lost 5 bases and 0 bases respectively, with 17 bases between them. The CDR3 loop is CASSGVRNMSSYNSPLHF. Written as DNA, the CDR3 is TGTGCCAGCAGTGGGGTCAGGAACATGAGCTCCTATAATTCACCCCTCCACTTT.

The chain uses TRBV11-3 and TRBJ2-7; 8 positions agree with TRBD1. V lost 3 bases and J lost 3; bases outside the gene matches: 4. The CDR3 has 14 residues. Germline V gene data show CDR1 as SGHNT and CDR2 as YENEEA. The CDR3 sequence: CASSLDRDGYEQYF. Here the CDR3 DNA reads TGTGCCAGCAGCTTGGACAGGGACGGCTACGAGCAGTACTTC. The whole variable domain, filled in from reference TRBV11-3 and TRBJ2-7, reads EAGVVQSPRYKIIEKKQPVAFWCNPISGHNTLYWYLQNLGQGPELLIRYENEEAVDDSQLPKDRFSAERLKGVDSTLKIQPAELGDSAVYLCASSLDRDGYEQYFGPGTRLTVT.

This clonotype was seen many times. This chain links TRBV5-5 with TRBJ1-3; the D is unclear. This CDR3 has 14 residues. V was trimmed by 0 bases and J by 2 bases, leaving 6 bases between them. Germline values: CDR1 SGHKS, CDR2 YYEKEE (reference sequence). CDR3 loop: CASSLDSPGNTIYF. The CDR3 DNA follows: TGTGCCAGCAGCTTGGACAGCCCTGGAAACACCATATATTTT.

This chain connects TRBV12-3 or TRBV12-4 to TRBJ2-4; D may be TRBD1 (6 bases). Trimming took 9 bases from V and 1 from J, leaving 19 bases between them. The CDR3 length is 16 residues. The CDR3 loop reads CASGPRTEMAKNIQYF. DNA for the CDR3: TGTGCCAGTGGGCCCCGGACAGAAATGGCCAAAAACATTCAGTACTTC.

A remark on this clonotype: At one end, the junction sequence differs from germline, possibly due to a read error. J is TRBJ2-1 and V is TRBV6-1, with D possibly matching TRBD2 (6 bases). CDR3 length equals 14 residues. Looked up from germline, CDR1 is MNHNS and CDR2 is SASEGT. The CDR3 reads CACSEPDMGGEQFF. CDR3 sequence (DNA): TGTGCCTGCAGTGAACCCGACATGGGAGGAGAGCAGTTCTTC.

As concerns this clonotype: One end of the junction varies from germline; a read error may be responsible. The chain links TRBV4-2 to TRBJ2-1; possibly TRBD2 for D (6 bases). The V gene's germline CDR1 is LGHNA and CDR2 YNFKEQ. This CDR3 is built from 16 residues. The CDR3 reads CASSQVGPGVYNEQFF. CDR3 nucleotides: TGTGCCAGCAGCCAAGTGGGCCCGGGGGTCTACAATGAGCAGTTTTTC.

Remarks on this clonotype: The germline gene is not matched at one end of the junction; a read error may be the cause. The rearrangement uses TRBV6-1 and TRBJ1-6; TRBD1 matches 9 bases. The germline gives CDR1 MNHNS, CDR2 SASEGT. This CDR3 is built from 17 residues. The CDR3 coding sequence is TGTGCCAGCAGTACAGGGACAGGGTATGGAGAGGGATCGCCCCCCCACTTT. Its protein product is CASSTGTGYGEGSPPHF.

The J gene is TRBJ2-7, the V gene TRBV14; the match to TRBD2 covers 8 bases. Germline loops: CDR1 SGHDN, CDR2 FVKESK. There are 13 residues in the CDR3. J gave up 12 bases and V 6 bases, and 13 bases lay outside the gene matches. CDR3 in DNA: TGTGCCAGCAGTCTCACTAGCGGCAACGAGTGGTACTTC. Encoded protein: CASSLTSGNEWYF.

As for this clonotype: Given the absence of the conserved phenylalanine or tryptophan at the CDR3 end, a read error is likely. The rearrangement joins TRBV5-1 to TRBJ1-4; 8 bases are shared with TRBD1. This CDR3 is built from 19 residues. Losses at the gene ends were 6 bases for V and 7 bases for J; bases not matched to a gene: 23. The germline CDR1 and CDR2 sequences are SGHRS and YFSETQ. The CDR3 DNA reads as TGCGCCAGCAACTCGGGTGTCTTAGAGCCGGGACAGGACGGTGAAAAACTGTTTTAT. Translated: CASNSGVLEPGQDGEKLFY.

CDR3 region: CASAQGAGNTAYF. The CDR3 nucleotides are TGTGCCTCAGCCCAGGGAGCTGGAAACACCGCGTATTTT. The rearrangement links TRBV11-2 to TRBJ1-3, with D possibly being TRBD1 (5 bases). This CDR3 region has 13 residues. V was pared by 11 bases and J by 16 bases, with 27 bases between. Germline V gene sequence: CDR1 SGHAT, CDR2 FQNNGV.

This chain uses TRBV20-1 with TRBJ1-1; D is possibly TRBD1 (5 bases). Trimming shortened V by 1 base and J by 5 bases, and 11 bases separated the two germline ends. This CDR3 is built from 13 residues. In germline, CDR1 is DFQATT, CDR2 SNEGSKA (reference sequence). The CDR3: CSARAWGGTEAFF. The CDR3 DNA reads TGCAGTGCTAGAGCTTGGGGGGGAACTGAAGCTTTCTTT.

In regard to this clonotype: Sequence at one end of the junction differs from germline and may be a read error. The chain carries TRBV4-2 and TRBJ2-7; unclear D gene. The CDR3 is made up of 17 amino acids. CDR1 and CDR2 from the germline V gene are LGHNA and YNFKEQ. The CDR3 region has the DNA TGCGCCAGCCGCCAAGCATGTTCCCCCCGGTGGTCTGGCAAGCAGTACTTC. The encoded protein is CASRQACSPRWSGKQYF.

The sample holds many counts of this clonotype. It may be a read error: a sequence one base away is much more abundant. V usage is TRBV6-1 and J usage is TRBJ2-2; D remains ambiguous. The CDR3 has 13 residues. Germline CDR1 MNHNS, CDR2 SASEGT. Trimming took 4 bases from V and 8 from J, leaving 11 bases between them. CDR3 region: CASSGHGAGELFF. CDR3 sequence (DNA): TGTGCCAGCAGTGGACACGGAGCAGGGGAGCTGTTTTTT.

About this clonotype: It may be a read error: a sequence one base away is much more abundant. This chain connects TRBV7-9 to TRBJ2-7; D gene unclear. Trimming shortened V by 5 bases and J by 5 bases, and 10 bases separated the two germline ends. The CDR3 runs to 12 residues. Per germline, CDR1 SEHNR and CDR2 FQNEAQ (reference sequence). CDR3 protein: CASSIGVNEQYF. CDR3 DNA: TGTGCCAGCAGCATAGGAGTAAACGAGCAGTACTTC.